These T cell receptor beta chains were read from a single sample in a study of control samples from healthy donors and cancer patients. Profiling relied on immunoSEQ multiplex PCR, and the TCRdb table lists in-frame clones only, not all of them. The sample comprises fewer than 90,000 clones, 70% to 90% of which are singletons, and roughly 2% rests with the top ten. The sequenced sample consisted of PBMCs. The source is a woman aged 55-69 years with head and neck cancer. CDR3s include the opening cysteine and the closing phenylalanine or tryptophan. The D gene is left open where the match is weak. The size field is filled for only some rows; it gives once, few, many or a size class.

>TRBV5-4|NA|TRBD2|TRBJ2-1
CASSSSATSGGREQFF
TGTGCCAGCAGCTCATCCGCGACTAGCGGTGGTCGTGAGCAGTTCTTC
>TRBV6-4|NA|NA|TRBJ1-1
CASSPKMGTEAFF
TGTGCCAGCAGCCCGAAAATGGGCACTGAAGCTTTCTTT
>TRBV5-5|NA|NA|TRBJ1-6
CASSLYFLASSYNSPLHF
TGTGCCAGCAGCTTGTATTTTCTGGCAAGCTCCTATAATTCACCCCTCCACTTT
>TRBV19|NA|NA|TRBJ2-2
CASSIFRPGYTGELFF
TGTGCCAGTAGTATATTCAGGCCCGGATACACCGGGGAGCTGTTTTTT
>TRBV27|NA|NA|TRBJ2-1
CASSLRHGEQFF
TGTGCCAGCAGTTTAAGACACGGTGAGCAGTTCTTC
>TRBV6-5|NA|NA|TRBJ2-1
CASFRDLQSNEQFF
TGTGCCAGCTTCCGGGACCTACAGAGCAATGAGCAGTTCTTC
>TRBV5-1|NA|TRBD1|TRBJ1-1
CASSSGQGNTEAFF
TGCGCCAGCAGCTCGGGACAGGGGAACACTGAAGCTTTCTTT
>TRBV19|few|TRBD1|TRBJ1-3
CASSPKTGVGNTIYF
TGTGCCAGTAGTCCGAAGACAGGGGTTGGAAACACCATATATTTT
>TRBV28|NA|NA|TRBJ1-2
CASSLGGDYYGYTF
TGTGCCAGCAGTTTAGGGGGGGACTACTATGGCTACACCTTC
>TRBV19|NA|TRBD1|TRBJ1-5
CASCMGTGSNQPQHF
TGTGCCAGTTGTATGGGGACAGGATCAAATCAGCCCCAGCATTTT
>TRBV10-3|NA|NA|TRBJ1-1
CAISESYLEAFF
TGTGCCATCAGTGAGTCGTACCTTGAAGCTTTCTTT
>TRBV24-1|NA|TRBD1|TRBJ1-1
CATRPGQGAAEAFF
TGTGCCACCAGGCCGGGACAGGGAGCCGCTGAAGCTTTCTTT
>TRBV18|NA|NA|TRBJ1-1
CASSAGSEPNTEAFF
TGTGCCAGCTCCGCGGGGAGCGAGCCGAACACTGAAGCTTTCTTT
>TRBV5-4|once|NA|TRBJ2-1
CASSGIEPRYNEQFF
TGTGCCAGCAGCGGGATTGAGCCTAGGTACAATGAGCAGTTCTTC
>TRBV30|NA|TRBD2|TRBJ2-1
CAWMASGTNEQFF
TGTGCCTGGATGGCGAGCGGGACCAATGAGCAGTTCTTC
>TRBV19|once|NA|TRBJ2-3
CASSSSGPTVDTQYF
TGTGCCAGTAGTAGTAGCGGTCCCACGGTAGATACGCAGTATTTT
>TRBV10-3|once|TRBD2|TRBJ2-2
CASTGTRSNTGELFF
TGTGCCAGCACAGGGACTAGGTCGAACACCGGGGAGCTGTTTTTT
>TRBV28|NA|NA|TRBJ2-1
CATVRSGDRGEQFF
TGTGCCACGGTTCGAAGCGGAGACCGGGGTGAGCAGTTCTTC
>TRBV19|NA|NA|TRBJ2-5
CASSVGRYETQYF
TGTGCCAGTAGTGTAGGGAGGTACGAGACCCAGTACTTC
>TRBV7-3|NA|NA|TRBJ2-2
CASSLSRENGELFF
TGTGCCAGCAGCTTATCCCGGGAGAACGGGGAGCTGTTTTTT
>TRBV11-3|once|TRBD1|TRBJ1-1
CASSSDSGTGEAFF
TGTGCCAGCAGCTCGGACTCCGGGACAGGTGAAGCTTTCTTT
>TRBV24-1|NA|NA|TRBJ2-7
CATSDSEALTEPSYEQYF
TGTGCCACCAGTGATTCCGAAGCTTTGACCGAACCCTCCTACGAGCAGTACTTC
>TRBV28|NA|NA|TRBJ2-1
CASSPWGHKGNNEQFF
TGTGCCAGCAGTCCCTGGGGACATAAAGGGAACAATGAGCAGTTCTTC
>TRBV18|NA|TRBD1|TRBJ2-7
CASSPQTGGGYEQYF
TGTGCCAGCTCACCTCAAACAGGGGGCGGCTACGAGCAGTACTTC
>TRBV2|once|NA|TRBJ2-3
CASSTRPTDTQYF
TGTGCCAGCAGCACTAGACCCACAGATACGCAGTATTTT
>TRBV28|NA|NA|TRBJ2-7
CANRSHGAPRASPF
TGTGCCAACAGATCGCATGGGGCCCCCCGAGCGTCCCCCTTC
>TRBV3-1/TRBV3-2|NA|NA|TRBJ1-5
CASSQGQNQPQHF
TGTGCCAGCAGCCAAGGACAGAATCAGCCCCAGCATTTT